The clone carrying this TCR beta chain has just a few counts. TCRdb's copy holds only in-frame clones and misses some; the assay was immunoSEQ multiplex PCR. Of hundreds of thousands of clones in the sample, 85% to 90% were seen once. The sample is drawn from a study of blood T cell repertoires in COVID-19. This CDR3 is built from 15 residues. Trimming shortened V by 3 bases and J by 5 bases, and 16 bases separated the two germline ends. The germline V gene has CDR1 MNHNS and CDR2 SASEGT. The clonotype was recovered from an elderly man with acute or convalescent COVID-19. The specimen sequenced was peripheral blood. The chain carries TRBV6-1 and TRBJ1-1; D may be TRBD1 (6 bases). CDR3 residues: CASSETGSVGTEAFF. DNA of the CDR3: TGTGCCAGCAGTGAGACAGGATCGGTCGGTACTGAAGCTTTCTTT.